The sample holds one count of the clone carrying this TCR beta chain. Losses at the gene ends were 2 bases for V and 4 bases for J; bases not matched to a gene: 5. Germline CDR1 and CDR2: LNHDA and SQIVND (reference sequence). The CDR3 spans 15 residues. This sample stems from a study of blood T cell repertoires in COVID-19. About the study: PBMCs, B-cell-depleted T cells, or T cells provided the cDNA or gDNA that made up the material.

Study members were between roughly 18 and 100 years old and lived in approximately 25 US regions. Assignment of participants to cohorts was predicated upon participant-reported clinical history. Clones were read by immunoSEQ multiplex PCR, and TCRdb kept only the in-frame ones, dropping some. Of 350,000 to 550,000 clones listed, over 75% are singletons. The sequenced sample consisted of PBMCs or T cells enriched from blood (not recorded which). This rearrangement joins TRBV19 to TRBJ2-1, with 7 bases fitting TRBD2. This clonotype was sampled from a man in his thirties or forties who had recovered from COVID-19. Here the CDR3 reads CASSIRDYLYNEQFF. The CDR3 coding sequence is TGTGCCAGTAGTATACGGGACTACCTATACAATGAGCAGTTCTTC.